Listed below are T cell receptor beta chains from one sample, sequenced in a study of patients and donors after allogeneic stem cell transplantation. TCRdb itself ran the RT-PCR reads through MiXCR, one entry per CDR3 protein. The data contain around 82,000 distinct CDR3 sequences, roughly 5.2% of them singletons. Sequencing was carried out using blood, either unsorted or a sorted T cell fraction (not recorded which). Receptors were obtained from a human donor who was either an allogeneic HSCT recipient or a stem cell or donor lymphocyte infusion donor (not recorded which). It is not recorded whose cells these are; they may come from a transplant donor. CDR3s leave out the opening cysteine and the closing phenylalanine or tryptophan.

j_call: TRBJ2-7; v_call: TRBV6-1; cdr3_length: 11; cdr3_aa: ASRRTVTYEQY
j_call: TRBJ2-5; v_call: TRBV6-1; cdr3_length: 10; cdr3_aa: ASSELGVTQY
j_call: TRBJ1-6; v_call: TRBV10-3; cdr3_length: 14; cdr3_aa: AISEGTGFRNSPLH
j_call: TRBJ2-5; v_call: TRBV5-6; cdr3_length: 14; cdr3_aa: ASSPRRTSGGETQY
j_call: TRBJ2-1; v_call: TRBV11-2; cdr3_length: 12; cdr3_aa: ASNPSGGGGEQF
j_call: TRBJ1-1; v_call: TRBV5-4; cdr3_length: 10; cdr3_aa: AISGENTEAF
j_call: TRBJ2-7; v_call: TRBV20-1; cdr3_length: 13; cdr3_aa: SAPAQGARYLGQY
j_call: TRBJ2-7; v_call: TRBV7-3; cdr3_length: 11; cdr3_aa: ASTPGRAREQY
j_call: TRBJ2-1; v_call: TRBV4-2; cdr3_length: 11; cdr3_aa: ASSPSTPPGQF
j_call: TRBJ1-2; v_call: TRBV18; cdr3_length: 12; cdr3_aa: ASSPQPGYYGYT
j_call: TRBJ2-1; v_call: TRBV2; cdr3_length: 12; cdr3_aa: ASSELGGMNEQF
j_call: TRBJ1-2; v_call: TRBV12-3/TRBV12-4; cdr3_length: 11; cdr3_aa: ATQRGLEYGYT
j_call: TRBJ1-2; v_call: TRBV12-3/TRBV12-4; cdr3_length: 11; cdr3_aa: ASSLGDNYGYT
j_call: TRBJ2-2; v_call: TRBV19; cdr3_length: 12; cdr3_aa: ASSSTWDTGELF
j_call: TRBJ2-4; v_call: TRBV3-1; cdr3_length: 14; cdr3_aa: ASSHSTSVAKNIQY
j_call: TRBJ2-1; v_call: TRBV5-5; cdr3_length: 11; cdr3_aa: ASSFSGYNEQF
j_call: TRBJ2-1; v_call: TRBV5-5; cdr3_length: 11; cdr3_aa: ASSPGTQREQF
j_call: TRBJ2-7; v_call: TRBV9; cdr3_length: 14; cdr3_aa: ASSVDVGRGSDEQY
j_call: TRBJ2-3; v_call: TRBV12-3/TRBV12-4; cdr3_length: 9; cdr3_aa: ASRTAGTQY
j_call: TRBJ2-5; v_call: TRBV7-6; cdr3_length: 11; cdr3_aa: ASSLGRVNTQY
j_call: TRBJ1-6; v_call: TRBV28; cdr3_length: 11; cdr3_aa: ASKALAGSPLH
j_call: TRBJ2-1; v_call: TRBV10-3; cdr3_length: 12; cdr3_aa: ATSTTGVRGLGF
j_call: TRBJ2-1; v_call: TRBV20-1; cdr3_length: 12; cdr3_aa: SASDSGSMDEQF
j_call: TRBJ1-2; v_call: TRBV7-8; cdr3_length: 12; cdr3_aa: ASSFHQGAGGYT
j_call: TRBJ2-1; v_call: TRBV11-1; cdr3_length: 16; cdr3_aa: ASSLGSWDRNSYNEQF
j_call: TRBJ1-1; v_call: TRBV7-3; cdr3_length: 12; cdr3_aa: ASSFDRGPTEAF
j_call: TRBJ1-2; v_call: TRBV11-2; cdr3_length: 13; cdr3_aa: ASSTATVPDHGYT
j_call: TRBJ1-5; v_call: TRBV7-8; cdr3_length: 13; cdr3_aa: ASSPGQGSVQPQH
j_call: TRBJ1-4; v_call: TRBV20-1; cdr3_length: 13; cdr3_aa: SAYNSGTDNEKLF
j_call: TRBJ1-2; v_call: TRBV2; cdr3_length: 12; cdr3_aa: ASSVGPRLGGYT
j_call: TRBJ2-2; v_call: TRBV6-1; cdr3_length: 15; cdr3_aa: ASSRTSGGKRGGELF
j_call: TRBJ2-1; v_call: TRBV15; cdr3_length: 11; cdr3_aa: ATSIDTQGEQF
j_call: TRBJ1-5; v_call: TRBV6-2/TRBV6-3; cdr3_length: 14; cdr3_aa: ASSYPPVRDDQPQH
j_call: TRBJ2-7; v_call: TRBV4-2; cdr3_length: 15; cdr3_aa: ASSQKGGLAGGYEQY
j_call: TRBJ2-1; v_call: TRBV27; cdr3_length: 12; cdr3_aa: ASRTSGGYNEQF
j_call: TRBJ2-1; v_call: TRBV28; cdr3_length: 11; cdr3_aa: ASSPAHYNEQF